This record covers a single T cell receptor (beta chain). This entry belongs to a study of cytotoxic CD8 clonotypes in ibrutinib-treated CLL. The V gene's germline CDR1 is KGHSH and CDR2 LQKENI. V was pared by 6 bases and J by 1 base, with 9 bases between. CDR3 length: 13 residues. Produced via immunoSEQ multiplex PCR; TCRdb's table is partial and in-frame only. Of fewer than 25,000 clones in the sample, approximately 68% were seen once. Sequencing was performed on PBMCs, taken after 24 months of ibrutinib treatment. V gene TRBV18 combines with J gene TRBJ2-5, with D unresolved. The source of this sequence is a human donor with chronic lymphocytic leukemia. The CDR3: CASSLNFQETQYF. As DNA, the CDR3 is TGTGCCAGCTCCCTCAATTTCCAAGAGACCCAGTACTTC.